This note documents a single TCR beta chain sequence. Profiled with immunoSEQ multiplex PCR; TCRdb holds only in-frame clones, not every one. This sample yields roughly 160,000 clones, of which around 80% are seen a single time; about 12% belongs to the top ten. These data belong to a study of blood T cell repertoires in COVID-19. Overall study context: Researchers got acute and convalescent COVID-19 samples from the United States, Italy and Spain. The analysed material was cDNA or gDNA that came from T cells, B-cell-depleted T cells, or PBMCs.

Germline CDR1 LGHDT, CDR2 YNNKEL (reference sequence). The CDR3 is made up of 15 amino acids. The trim removed 1 base at V and 4 bases at J, leaving 6 bases unmatched. This study enrolled people aged 18 to 89 from about 24 US geographic areas. Either two negative PCRs, clearance, or symptom resolution qualified Cohort 3 donors as recovered. This rearrangement joins TRBV3-1 (or the pseudogene TRBV3-2) to TRBJ2-7; TRBD1 matches 8 bases. This sequence was found in a man aged 50-60 years who had recovered from COVID-19. Material for sequencing was PBMCs or T cells enriched from blood (not recorded which). The CDR3 DNA sequence: TGTGCCAGCAGCCAAGTACAGGGGGTAGGGTACGAGCAGTACTTC. Protein product: CASSQVQGVGYEQYF.